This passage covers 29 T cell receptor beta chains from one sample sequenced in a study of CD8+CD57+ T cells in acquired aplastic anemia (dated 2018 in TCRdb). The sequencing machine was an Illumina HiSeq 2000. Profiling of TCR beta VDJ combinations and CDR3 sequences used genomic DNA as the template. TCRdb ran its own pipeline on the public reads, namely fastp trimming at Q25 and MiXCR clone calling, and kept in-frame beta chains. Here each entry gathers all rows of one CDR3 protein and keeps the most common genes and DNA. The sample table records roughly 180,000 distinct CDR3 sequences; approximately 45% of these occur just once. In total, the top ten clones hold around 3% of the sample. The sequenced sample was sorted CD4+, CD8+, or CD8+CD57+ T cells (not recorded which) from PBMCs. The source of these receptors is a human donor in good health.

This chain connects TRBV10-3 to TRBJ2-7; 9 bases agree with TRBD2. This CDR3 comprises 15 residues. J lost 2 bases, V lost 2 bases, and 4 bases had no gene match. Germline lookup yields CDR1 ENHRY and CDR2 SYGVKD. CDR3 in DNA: TGTGCCATCAGTGAGCGACTAGCGGACGCCTACGAGCAGTACTTC. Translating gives CAISERLADAYEQYF.

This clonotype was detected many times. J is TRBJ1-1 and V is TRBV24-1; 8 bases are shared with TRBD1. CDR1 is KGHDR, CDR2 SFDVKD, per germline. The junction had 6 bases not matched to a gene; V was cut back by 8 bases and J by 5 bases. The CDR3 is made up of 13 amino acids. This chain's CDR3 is CATMTGETTEAFF. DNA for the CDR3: TGTGCCACCATGACAGGGGAGACGACTGAAGCTTTCTTT.

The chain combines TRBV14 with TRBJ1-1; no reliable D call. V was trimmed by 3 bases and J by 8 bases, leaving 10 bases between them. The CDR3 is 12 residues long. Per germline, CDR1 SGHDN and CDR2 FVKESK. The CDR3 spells CASSHLVTEAFF. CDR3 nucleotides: TGTGCCAGCAGCCACCTAGTCACCGAAGCTTTCTTT. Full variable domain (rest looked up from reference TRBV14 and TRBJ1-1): EAGVTQFPSHSVIEKGQTVTLRCDPISGHDNLYWYRRVMGKEIKFLLHFVKESKQDESGMPNNRFLAERTGGTYSTLKVQPAELEDSGVYFCASSHLVTEAFFGQGTRLTVV.

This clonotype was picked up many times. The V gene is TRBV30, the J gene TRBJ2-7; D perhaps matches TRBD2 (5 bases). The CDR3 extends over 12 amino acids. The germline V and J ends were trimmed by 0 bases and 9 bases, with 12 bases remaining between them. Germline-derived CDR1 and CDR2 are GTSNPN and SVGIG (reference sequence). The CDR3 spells CAWSVADSGQYF. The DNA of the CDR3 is TGTGCCTGGAGTGTAGCGGATTCTGGGCAGTACTTC.

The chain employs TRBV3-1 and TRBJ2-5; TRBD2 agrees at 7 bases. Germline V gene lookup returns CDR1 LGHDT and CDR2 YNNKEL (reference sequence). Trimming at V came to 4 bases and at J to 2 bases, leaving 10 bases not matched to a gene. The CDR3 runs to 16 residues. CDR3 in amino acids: CASSPLSGGLQETQYF. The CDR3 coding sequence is TGTGCCAGCAGCCCGTTGTCGGGGGGATTACAAGAGACCCAGTACTTC.

The CDR3 bases are TGCGCCAGCAGCTACCGGGACAGGCCGACGGGGACCCTCCACTTT. Protein: CASSYRDRPTGTLHF. The gene calls are TRBV5-1 and TRBJ1-6, with 8 nucleotides matching TRBD1. V dropped 3 bases and J dropped 14; count of bases not matched to a gene: 13. Germline CDR1 SGHRS, CDR2 YFSETQ. The CDR3 contains 15 residues.

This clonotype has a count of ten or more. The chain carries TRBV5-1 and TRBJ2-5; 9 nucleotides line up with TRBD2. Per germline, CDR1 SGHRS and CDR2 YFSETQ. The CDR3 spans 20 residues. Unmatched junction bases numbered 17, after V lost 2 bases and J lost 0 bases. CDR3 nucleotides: TGCGCCAGCAGCTTATCCCCGACTAGCGGAGCGTCCCGGTACCAAGAGACCCAGTACTTC. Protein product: CASSLSPTSGASRYQETQYF.

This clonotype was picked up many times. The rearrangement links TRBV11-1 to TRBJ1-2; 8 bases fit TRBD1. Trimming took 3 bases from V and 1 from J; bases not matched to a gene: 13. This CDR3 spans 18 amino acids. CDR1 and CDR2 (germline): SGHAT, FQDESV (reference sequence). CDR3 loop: CASSFSSEARGRNYGYTF. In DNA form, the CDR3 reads TGTGCCAGCAGCTTTTCCTCGGAGGCCAGGGGGCGTAACTATGGCTACACCTTC.

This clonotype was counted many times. The CDR3 reads CASSPLMGTTNEKLFF. The CDR3 bases are TGTGCCAGCAGCCCTCTGATGGGGACGACTAATGAAAAACTGTTTTTT. The chain combines TRBV9 with TRBJ1-4, with a weak D call TRBD1 (5 bases). CDR3 length: 16 residues. Germline V lookup: CDR1 SGDLS, CDR2 YYNGEE. Deletions cut 4 bases from V and 2 bases from J, with 15 bases between.

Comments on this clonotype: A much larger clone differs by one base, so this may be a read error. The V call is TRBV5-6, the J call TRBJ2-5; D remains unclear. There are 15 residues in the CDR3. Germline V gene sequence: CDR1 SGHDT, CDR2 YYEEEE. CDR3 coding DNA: TGTGCCAGCAGCCCTATCGAAGTGTACCAAGGGACCCAGTACTTC. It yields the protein CASSPIEVYQGTQYF.

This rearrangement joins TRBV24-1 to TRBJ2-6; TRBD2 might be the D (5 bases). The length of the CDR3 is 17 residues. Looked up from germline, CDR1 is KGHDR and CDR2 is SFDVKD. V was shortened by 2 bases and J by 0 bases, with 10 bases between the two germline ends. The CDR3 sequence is CATSDWEKASGANVLTF. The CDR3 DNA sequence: TGTGCCACCAGTGATTGGGAGAAGGCCTCTGGGGCCAACGTCCTGACTTTC.

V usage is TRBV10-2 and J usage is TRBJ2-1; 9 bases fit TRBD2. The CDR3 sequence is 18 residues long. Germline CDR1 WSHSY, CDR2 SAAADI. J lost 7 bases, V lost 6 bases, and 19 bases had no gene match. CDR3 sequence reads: CASRRRRGGLIIGNEQFF. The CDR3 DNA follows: TGCGCCAGCAGGAGGAGGCGGGGGGGCCTAATCATTGGGAATGAGCAGTTCTTC.

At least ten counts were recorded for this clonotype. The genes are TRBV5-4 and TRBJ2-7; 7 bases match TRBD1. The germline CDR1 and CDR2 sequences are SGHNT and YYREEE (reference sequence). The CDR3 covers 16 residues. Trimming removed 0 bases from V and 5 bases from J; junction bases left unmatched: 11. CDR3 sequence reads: CASSLGGIGGRDEQYF. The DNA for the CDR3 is TGTGCCAGCAGCTTGGGAGGTATAGGGGGCAGGGACGAGCAGTACTTC.

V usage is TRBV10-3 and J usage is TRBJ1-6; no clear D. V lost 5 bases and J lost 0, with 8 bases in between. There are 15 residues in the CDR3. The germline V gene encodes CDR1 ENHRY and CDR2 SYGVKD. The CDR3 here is CAISQDGSYNSPLHF. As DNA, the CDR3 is TGTGCCATCAGTCAGGACGGCTCCTATAATTCACCCCTCCACTTT.

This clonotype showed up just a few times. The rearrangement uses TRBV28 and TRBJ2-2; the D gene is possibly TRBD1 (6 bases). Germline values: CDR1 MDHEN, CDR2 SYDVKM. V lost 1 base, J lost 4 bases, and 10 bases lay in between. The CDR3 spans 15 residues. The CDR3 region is CASSLLGATTGELFF. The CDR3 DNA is TGTGCCAGCAGTTTATTGGGGGCGACCACCGGGGAGCTGTTTTTT.

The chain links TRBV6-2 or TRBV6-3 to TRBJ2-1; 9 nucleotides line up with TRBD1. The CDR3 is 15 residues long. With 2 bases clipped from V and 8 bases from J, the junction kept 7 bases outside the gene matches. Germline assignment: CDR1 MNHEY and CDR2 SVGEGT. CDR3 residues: CASSYHRTGADEQFF. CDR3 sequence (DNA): TGTGCCAGCAGTTACCATCGGACAGGGGCCGATGAGCAGTTCTTC.

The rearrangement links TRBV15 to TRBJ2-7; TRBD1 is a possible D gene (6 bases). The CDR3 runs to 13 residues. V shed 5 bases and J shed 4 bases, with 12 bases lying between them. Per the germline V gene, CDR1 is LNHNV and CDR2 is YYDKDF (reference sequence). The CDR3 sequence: CATSPGASYEQYF. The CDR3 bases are TGTGCCACCAGCCCAGGGGCGTCATACGAGCAGTACTTC.

The CDR3 region is CASSEGGFETQHF. The CDR3 DNA reads TGTGCCAGCAGTGAGGGAGGCTTTGAGACCCAGCATTTT. J is TRBJ1-5 and V is TRBV2, with no clear D. Germline-derived CDR1 and CDR2 are SNHLY and FYNNEI. V gave up 3 bases and J gave up 11 bases, with 14 bases separating them. There are 13 residues in the CDR3. Filled out from reference TRBV2 and TRBJ1-5, the complete variable domain reads EPEVTQTPSHQVTQMGQEVILRCVPISNHLYFYWYRQILGQKVEFLVSFYNNEISEKSEIFDDQFSVERPDGSNFTLKIRSTKLEDSAMYFCASSEGGFETQHFGDGTRLSIL.

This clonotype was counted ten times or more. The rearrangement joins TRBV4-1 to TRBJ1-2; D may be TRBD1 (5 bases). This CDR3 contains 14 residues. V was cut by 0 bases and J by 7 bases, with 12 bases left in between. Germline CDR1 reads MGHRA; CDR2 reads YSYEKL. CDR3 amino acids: CASSQDLWGGGYTF. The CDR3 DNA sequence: TGCGCCAGCAGCCAAGATCTCTGGGGGGGTGGCTACACCTTC.

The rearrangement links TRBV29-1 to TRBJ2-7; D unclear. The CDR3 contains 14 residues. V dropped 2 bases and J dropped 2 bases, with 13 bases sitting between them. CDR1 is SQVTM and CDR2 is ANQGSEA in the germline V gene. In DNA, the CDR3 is TGCAGCGTTGAACGAGGAAGCCGGCCCTACGAGCAGTACTTC. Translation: CSVERGSRPYEQYF.

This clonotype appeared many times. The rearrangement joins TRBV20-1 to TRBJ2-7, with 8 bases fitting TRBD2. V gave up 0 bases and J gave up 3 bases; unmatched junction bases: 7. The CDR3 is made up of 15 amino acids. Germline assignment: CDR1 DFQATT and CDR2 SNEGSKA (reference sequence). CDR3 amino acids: CSARERLAQSYEQYF. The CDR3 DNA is TGCAGTGCTAGAGAACGACTAGCGCAGAGCTACGAGCAGTACTTC.

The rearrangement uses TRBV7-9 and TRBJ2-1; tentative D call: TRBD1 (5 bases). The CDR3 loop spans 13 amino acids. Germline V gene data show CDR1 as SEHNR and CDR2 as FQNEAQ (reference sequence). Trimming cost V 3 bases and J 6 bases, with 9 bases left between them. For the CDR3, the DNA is TGTGCCAGCAGCTTGTGGGGCACCAATGAGCAGTTCTTC. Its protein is CASSLWGTNEQFF.

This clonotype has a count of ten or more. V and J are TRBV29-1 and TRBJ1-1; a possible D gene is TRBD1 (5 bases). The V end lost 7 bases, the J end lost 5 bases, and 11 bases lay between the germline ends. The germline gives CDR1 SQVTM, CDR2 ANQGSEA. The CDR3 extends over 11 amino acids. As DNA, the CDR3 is TGCAGCGCCAAACGGGGGACTGAAGCTTTCTTT. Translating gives CSAKRGTEAFF.

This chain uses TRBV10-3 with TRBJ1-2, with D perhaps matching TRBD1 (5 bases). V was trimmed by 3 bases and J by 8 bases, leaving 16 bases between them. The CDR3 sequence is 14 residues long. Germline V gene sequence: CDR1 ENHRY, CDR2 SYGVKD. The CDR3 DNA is TGTGCCATCAGTGATGACAGATTAACTGGCGGCTACACCTTC. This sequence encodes CAISDDRLTGGYTF.

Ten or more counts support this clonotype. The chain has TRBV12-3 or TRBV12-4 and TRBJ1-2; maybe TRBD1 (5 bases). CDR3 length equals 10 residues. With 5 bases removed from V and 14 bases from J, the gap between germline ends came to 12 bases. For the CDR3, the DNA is TGTGCCAGCAGTCAGGGAGTCAAGACCTTC. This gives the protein CASSQGVKTF.

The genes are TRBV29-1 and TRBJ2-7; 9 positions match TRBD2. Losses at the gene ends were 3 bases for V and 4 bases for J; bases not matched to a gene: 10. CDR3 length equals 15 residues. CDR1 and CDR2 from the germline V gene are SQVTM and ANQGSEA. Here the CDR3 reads CSVERLAGEAYEQYF. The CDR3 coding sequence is TGCAGCGTTGAGAGATTAGCGGGAGAAGCGTACGAGCAGTACTTC.

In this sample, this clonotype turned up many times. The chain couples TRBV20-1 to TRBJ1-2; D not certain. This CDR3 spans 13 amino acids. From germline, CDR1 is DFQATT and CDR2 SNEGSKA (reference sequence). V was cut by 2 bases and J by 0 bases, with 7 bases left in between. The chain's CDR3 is CSARINANYGYTF. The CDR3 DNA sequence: TGCAGTGCTAGAATCAATGCTAACTATGGCTACACCTTC.

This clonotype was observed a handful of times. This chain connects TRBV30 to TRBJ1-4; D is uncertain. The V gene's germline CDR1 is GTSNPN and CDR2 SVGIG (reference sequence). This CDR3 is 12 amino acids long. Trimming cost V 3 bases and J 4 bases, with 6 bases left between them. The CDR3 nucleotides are TGTGCCTGGAGCACCAATAATGAAAAACTGTTTTTT. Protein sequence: CAWSTNNEKLFF.

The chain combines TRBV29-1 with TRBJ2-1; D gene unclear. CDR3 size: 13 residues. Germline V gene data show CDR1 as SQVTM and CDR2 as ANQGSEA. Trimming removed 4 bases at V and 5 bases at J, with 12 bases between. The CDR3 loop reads CSVGATADNEQFF. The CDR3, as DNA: TGCAGCGTTGGTGCGACGGCGGACAATGAGCAGTTCTTC.